These T cell receptor beta chains were read from a single sample in a study of beta chain features in type 1 diabetes. TCRdb keeps only in-frame clones here, not all; method: immunoSEQ multiplex PCR. The sample includes hundreds of thousands of clones, around 13% of them seen just once. The sample taken for sequencing was central memory CD4+ T cells from blood. Receptors originate from a man aged 25 to 40 in good health. The CDR3 runs from the conserved cysteine through the conserved F or W. D genes are given only for firm matches. Size is stated for part of the rows, as once, few or many counts, or as a class when the clone is expanded.

J gene	clone size	D gene	V gene	CDR3 DNA	CDR3 protein
TRBJ2-3	.	.	TRBV11-2	TGTGCCAGCAGCTTGCAGGGGCAAACAGATACGCAGTATTTT	CASSLQGQTDTQYF
TRBJ2-5	.	.	TRBV18	TGTGCCAGCTCACTGGGGACCCCCCGGGGGACCCAGTACTTC	CASSLGTPRGTQYF
TRBJ2-1	few	TRBD2	TRBV7-2	TGTGCCAGCAGACCCACTAGCGGAGCCTACAATGAGCAGTTCTTC	CASRPTSGAYNEQFF
TRBJ2-7	many	.	TRBV28	TGTGCCAGCAGTGGGGGACGGCGACACGAGCAGTACTTC	CASSGGRRHEQYF
TRBJ2-2	.	.	TRBV7-2	TGTGCCAGCAGCTTTTGGGGGGCGCATAACACCGGGGAGCTGTTTTTT	CASSFWGAHNTGELFF
TRBJ2-7	few	.	TRBV6-1	TGTGCCAGCAGTGTAATAGAGGGACTTCAGTACTTC	CASSVIEGLQYF
TRBJ2-5	few	.	TRBV6-5	TGTGCCAGCAAGAATGCTGGGGGAGAGACCCAGTACTTC	CASKNAGGETQYF
TRBJ1-2	.	.	TRBV5-4	TGTGCCAGCGTTAATGATGGGAAGAGGTATGGCTACACCTTC	CASVNDGKRYGYTF
TRBJ2-1	few	TRBD2	TRBV7-8	TGTGCCAGCAGCTCAGCAGCGGGAGGGCCAAATGAGCAGTTCTTC	CASSSAAGGPNEQFF
TRBJ1-4	few	.	TRBV19	TGTGCCAGTAGTAGGATCGGAGGGGATAATGAAAAACTGTTTTTT	CASSRIGGDNEKLFF
TRBJ2-1	.	TRBD2	TRBV7-2	TGTGCCAGCAGCTCGGGACTAGCGGGGGGGCCGGGTGAGCAGTTCTTC	CASSSGLAGGPGEQFF
TRBJ1-2	few	TRBD1	TRBV7-6	TGTGCCAGCAGCTTGGCGGGACAGTCCAACTATGGCTACACCTTC	CASSLAGQSNYGYTF
TRBJ2-3	few	.	TRBV11-2	TGTGCCAGCAGCTTAGTCGGGACCCTTGGGTATTTT	CASSLVGTLGYF
TRBJ2-2	.	TRBD2	TRBV7-8	TGTGCCAGCAGCTTAAGGGCCACCCGACTAGCGGGGACCGGGGAGCTGTTTTTT	CASSLRATRLAGTGELFF
TRBJ1-5	.	TRBD1	TRBV2	TGTGCCAGCAGCCGGGACAGGGGGCGTAGTCAGCCCCAGCATTTT	CASSRDRGRSQPQHF
TRBJ2-1	few	.	TRBV5-6	TGTGCCAGCAGCTTGCGACTAGACTCCTACAATGAGCAGTTCTTC	CASSLRLDSYNEQFF
TRBJ2-5	.	TRBD1	TRBV5-1	TGCGCCAGCAGCTTGGGTGGGACAGGGTACCAAGAGACCCAGTACTTC	CASSLGGTGYQETQYF
TRBJ2-2	few	.	TRBV10-3	TGTGCCATCAGTGAGTCAACAGCACCGAACACCGGGGAGCTGTTTTTT	CAISESTAPNTGELFF
TRBJ2-5	.	.	TRBV10-3	TGTGCCATCAGTGACACCAACCAAGAGACCCAGTACTTC	CAISDTNQETQYF
TRBJ1-6	.	.	TRBV7-2	TGTGCCAGCAGCTTAGACGGGCTGGATTCACCCCTCCACTTT	CASSLDGLDSPLHF
TRBJ2-5	.	TRBD2	TRBV27	TGTGCCAGCAGGGTCTTTGCGGGAGGGGGATTGGAGACCCAGTACTTC	CASRVFAGGGLETQYF
TRBJ2-3	few	TRBD2	TRBV10-3	TGTGCCCTCACCCCCGGGAGGCAGCGTACCGATACGCAGTATTTT	CALTPGRQRTDTQYF
TRBJ2-1	few	.	TRBV7-8	TGTGCCAGCAGGCAGTCGCCGGCTGGCTCCTACAATGAGCAGTTCTTC	CASRQSPAGSYNEQFF
TRBJ1-3	.	.	TRBV29-1	TGCAGCTTACTTGGTACCGGGGCTTCTGGAAACACCATATATTTT	CSLLGTGASGNTIYF
TRBJ1-4	many	.	TRBV19	TGTGCCAGTAGTAAAGTCGTGAAGGTCCAAAGCGAAAAACTGTTTTTT	CASSKVVKVQSEKLFF
TRBJ2-1	few	.	TRBV7-2	TGTGCCAGCAGCTACCGGGAGAGGTACAATGAGCAGTTCTTC	CASSYRERYNEQFF
TRBJ1-1	.	.	TRBV18	TGTGCCAGCTCAAAGGACAAGAACACTGAAGCTTTCTTT	CASSKDKNTEAFF
TRBJ2-2	.	.	TRBV7-9	TGTGCCAGCAACAGGGGATCGGGGGCTTCCGGGGAGCTGTTTTTT	CASNRGSGASGELFF
TRBJ2-5	.	TRBD2	TRBV9	TGTGCCAGCAGCGTAGGAATGGCGGGGGGGAACCAAGAGACCCAGTACTTC	CASSVGMAGGNQETQYF
TRBJ2-1	.	.	TRBV4-3	TGCGCCAGCAGCCAAGGGGAGTACAATGAGCAGTTCTTC	CASSQGEYNEQFF
TRBJ1-2	few	.	TRBV7-2	TGTGCCAGCAGCTTAGGGGCCAGTAACTATGGCTACACCTTC	CASSLGASNYGYTF
TRBJ1-2	.	TRBD1	TRBV7-2	TGTGCCAGCAGCGAAGGGTTTACGACAGGGGGAGACTTC	CASSEGFTTGGDF